Shown below are 9 T cell receptor delta chains from a single sample sequenced in a study of Vδ1+ human thymocytes. General study results and limits: In the thymus, TRG and TRD repertoires looked highly polyclonal with Gaussian CDR3 lengths.

These receptors are not linked to any known antigen. Extracted RNA was reverse transcribed into cDNA. CDR3 amplicons came from multiplex PCR with pooled V-gene forward and constant-region reverse primers. TCRdb reanalysed the multiplex PCR reads with CATT. The data hold tens of thousands of delta-chain clones, with less than 20% observed a single time. The sample consisted of Vdelta1+ gamma-delta thymocytes from the thymus. Subset here: FACS-sorted CD3+ TCRalphabeta- TCRVdelta1+ TCRVdelta2- thymocytes. These receptors all come from a boy less than two years old who had congenital heart surgery.

V is TRDV1 and J is TRDJ1, with TRDD3 identical over 10 bases. From germline, CDR1 is TSWWSYY and CDR2 QGS. V shed 0 bases and J 3 bases; nucleotides not matched to a gene: 22. The CDR3 has 22 residues. The CDR3 is CALGELYYPTGGSPEGADKLIF. The CDR3 DNA is TGTGCTCTTGGGGAACTATACTACCCGACTGGGGGATCCCCAGAGGGGGCCGATAAACTCATCTTT.

In its sample, this clone was seen a few times. The chain carries TRDV1 and TRDJ1, with TRDD2 matching 7 bases. The CDR3 is 18 amino acids. The V and J ends lost 6 bases and 6 bases, in that order; junction bases with no gene match: 22. The germline gives CDR1 TSWWSYY, CDR2 QGS. For the CDR3, the DNA is TGTGCTCTTGGCCCCTCCGCCTTCCTCGGGTGGGATCTAAATAAACTCATCTTT. This encodes CALGPSAFLGWDLNKLIF.

The chain couples TRDV1 to TRDJ1, with 7 bases aligning to TRDD3. The CDR3 covers 18 residues. V dropped 3 bases and J dropped 0; count of bases not matched to a gene: 13. Germline loops: CDR1 TSWWSYY, CDR2 QGS. In DNA, the CDR3 is TGTGCTCTTGGGGACCTTTCCTGGAGGGGGATTCACACCGATAAACTCATCTTT. The encoded protein is CALGDLSWRGIHTDKLIF.

This clone was detected a few times. The chain has TRDV1 and TRDJ1, with 9 bases aligning to TRDD3. The trim removed 1 base at V and 0 bases at J, leaving 15 bases unmatched. The CDR3 runs 20 residues. Germline V gene lookup returns CDR1 TSWWSYY and CDR2 QGS. DNA of the CDR3: TGTGCTCTTGGGGAACAGCCTACACCCCGTTACTGGGGGAACACCGATAAACTCATCTTT. Its translation: CALGEQPTPRYWGNTDKLIF.

This clone has only a few counts. One base away lies a much larger clone, so this may be a sequencing read error. The gene calls are TRDV2 and TRDJ1; D ambiguous. The CDR3 contains 12 residues. Germline-derived CDR1 and CDR2 are GEAIGNYY and EKD. The V and J ends lost 0 bases and 5 bases respectively, with 6 bases between them. CDR3 nucleotide sequence: TGTGCCTGTGACACCGCGGGGGATAAACTCATCTTT. Residues: CACDTAGDKLIF.

This clone is medium-sized within its sample. This rearrangement joins TRAV29/DV5 to TRDJ1; 7 positions agree with TRDD3. Germline trimming cut 0 bases from V and 5 bases from J; bases unmatched to any gene: 25. The germline V gene encodes CDR1 NSMFDY and CDR2 ISSIKDK. The CDR3 is 20 amino acids. DNA for the CDR3: TGTGCAGCAAGCGAACGCCTTCTTTTCGTACTGGGGACCTCACCAGATAAACTCATCTTT. It translates to CAASERLLFVLGTSPDKLIF.

This clone rates as medium-sized. J is TRDJ1 and V is TRDV2, with 11 nucleotides matching TRDD3. Germline CDR1 is GEAIGNYY and CDR2 is EKD. This CDR3 region has 19 residues. After removal of 1 base from V and 2 bases from J, the junction contained 14 bases not matched to a gene. The CDR3 sequence is CACDTILDWGIVETDKLIF. The CDR3, as DNA: TGTGCCTGTGACACGATACTTGACTGGGGGATAGTCGAGACCGATAAACTCATCTTT.

This clone has more than one count but fewer than ten. The chain has TRDV1 and TRDJ1, with TRDD3 identical over 8 bases. Germline values: CDR1 TSWWSYY, CDR2 QGS. The V gene end was trimmed by 3 bases and the J gene end by 7 bases; junction bases not matched to a gene: 19. The CDR3 runs 18 residues. CDR3 in DNA: TGTGCTCTTGGGGACCTCTTCCTCCCTCCTGGGGGACCTGGTAAACTCATCTTT. Translation gives CALGDLFLPPGGPGKLIF.

The gene calls are TRDV1 and TRDJ1, with unresolved D. The germline CDR1 and CDR2 sequences are TSWWSYY and QGS. The CDR3 has 19 residues. V was pared by 4 bases and J by 0 bases, with 24 bases between. The CDR3 coding sequence is TGTGCTCTTGGGGTACTTTCAAGGAGAGCTCAGGGACACACCGATAAACTCATCTTT. This gives the protein CALGVLSRRAQGHTDKLIF.